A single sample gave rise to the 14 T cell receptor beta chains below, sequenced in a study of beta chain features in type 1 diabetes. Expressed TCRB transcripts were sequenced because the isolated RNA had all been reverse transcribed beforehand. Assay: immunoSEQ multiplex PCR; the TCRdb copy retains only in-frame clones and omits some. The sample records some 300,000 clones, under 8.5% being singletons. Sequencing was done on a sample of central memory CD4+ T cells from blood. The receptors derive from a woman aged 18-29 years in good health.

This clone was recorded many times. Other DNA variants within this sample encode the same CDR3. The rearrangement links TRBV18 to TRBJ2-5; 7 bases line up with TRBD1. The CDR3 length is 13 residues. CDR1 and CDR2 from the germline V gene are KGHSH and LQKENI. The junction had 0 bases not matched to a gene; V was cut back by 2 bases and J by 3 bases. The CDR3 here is CASSPGTEETQYF. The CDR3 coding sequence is TGTGCCAGCTCACCAGGGACAGAAGAGACCCAGTACTTC.

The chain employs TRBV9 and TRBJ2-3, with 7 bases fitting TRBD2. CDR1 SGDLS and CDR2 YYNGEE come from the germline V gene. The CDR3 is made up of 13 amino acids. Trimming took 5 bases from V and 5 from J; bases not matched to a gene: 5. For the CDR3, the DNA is TGTGCCAGCAGTTGGACTAGTCAAGATACGCAGTATTTT. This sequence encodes CASSWTSQDTQYF.

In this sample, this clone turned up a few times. The CDR3 here is CASSYDRENEQFF. In DNA form, the CDR3 reads TGTGCCAGCAGTTACGACAGGGAGAATGAGCAGTTCTTC. V gene TRBV6-6 combines with J gene TRBJ2-1, with 7 nucleotides matching TRBD1. V was clipped by 2 bases and J by 7 bases; unmatched bases: 2. CDR3 length: 13 residues. Looked up from germline, CDR1 is MNHNY and CDR2 is SVGAGI (reference sequence).

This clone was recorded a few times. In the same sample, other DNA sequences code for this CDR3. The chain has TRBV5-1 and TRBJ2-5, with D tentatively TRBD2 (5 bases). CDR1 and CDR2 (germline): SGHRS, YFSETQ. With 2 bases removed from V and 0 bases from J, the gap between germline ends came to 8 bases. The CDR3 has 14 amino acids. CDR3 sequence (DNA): TGCGCCAGCAGCTTTCGGGGAGACCAAGAGACCCAGTACTTC. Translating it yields CASSFRGDQETQYF.

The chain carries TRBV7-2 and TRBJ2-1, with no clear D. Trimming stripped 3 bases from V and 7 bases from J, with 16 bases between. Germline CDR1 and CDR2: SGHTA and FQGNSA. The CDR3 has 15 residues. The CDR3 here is CASSFSLSMGNEQFF. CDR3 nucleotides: TGTGCCAGCAGCTTTTCCCTCTCTATGGGGAATGAGCAGTTCTTC.

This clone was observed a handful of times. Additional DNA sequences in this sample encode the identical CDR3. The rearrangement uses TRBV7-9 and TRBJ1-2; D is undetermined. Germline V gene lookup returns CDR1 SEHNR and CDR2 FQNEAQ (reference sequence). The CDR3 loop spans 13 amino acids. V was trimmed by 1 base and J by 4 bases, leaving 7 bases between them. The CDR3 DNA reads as TGTGCCAGCAGCTTAGGGGTTTTCTATGGCTACACCTTC. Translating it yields CASSLGVFYGYTF.

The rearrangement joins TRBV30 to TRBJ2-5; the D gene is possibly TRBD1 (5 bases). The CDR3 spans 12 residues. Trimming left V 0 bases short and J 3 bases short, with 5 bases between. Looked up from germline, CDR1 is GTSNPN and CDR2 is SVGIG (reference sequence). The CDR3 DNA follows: TGTGCCTGGAGTGTCAGGGAAGAGACCCAGTACTTC. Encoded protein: CAWSVREETQYF.

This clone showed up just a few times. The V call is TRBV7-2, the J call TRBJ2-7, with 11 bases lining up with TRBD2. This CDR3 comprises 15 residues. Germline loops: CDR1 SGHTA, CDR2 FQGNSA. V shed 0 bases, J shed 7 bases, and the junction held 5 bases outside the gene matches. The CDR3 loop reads CASSLAEGLAVEQYF. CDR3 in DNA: TGTGCCAGCAGCTTAGCCGAGGGACTAGCGGTAGAGCAGTACTTC.

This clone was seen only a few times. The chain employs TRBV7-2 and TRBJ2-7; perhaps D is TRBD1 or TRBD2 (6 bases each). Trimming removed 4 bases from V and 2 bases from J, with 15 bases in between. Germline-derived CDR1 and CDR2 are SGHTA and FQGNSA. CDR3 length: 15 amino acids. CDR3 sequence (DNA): TGTGCCAGCAGCTCCCGTGGTGGGGGGCCCTACGAGCAGTACGTC. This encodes CASSSRGGGPYEQYV.

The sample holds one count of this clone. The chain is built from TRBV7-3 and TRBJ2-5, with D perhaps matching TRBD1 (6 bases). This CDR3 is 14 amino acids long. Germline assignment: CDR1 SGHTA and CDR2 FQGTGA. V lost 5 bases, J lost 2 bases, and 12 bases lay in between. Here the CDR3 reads CASSMRTEQETQYF. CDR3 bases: TGTGCCAGCAGCATGCGGACAGAACAAGAGACCCAGTACTTC.

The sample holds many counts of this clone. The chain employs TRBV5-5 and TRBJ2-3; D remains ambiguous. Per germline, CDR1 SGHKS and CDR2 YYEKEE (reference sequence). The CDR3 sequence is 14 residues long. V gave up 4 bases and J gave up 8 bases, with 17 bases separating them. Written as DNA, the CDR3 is TGTGCCAGCAGCCCGGGTCACGGGCTGCCTACGCAGTATTTT. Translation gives CASSPGHGLPTQYF.

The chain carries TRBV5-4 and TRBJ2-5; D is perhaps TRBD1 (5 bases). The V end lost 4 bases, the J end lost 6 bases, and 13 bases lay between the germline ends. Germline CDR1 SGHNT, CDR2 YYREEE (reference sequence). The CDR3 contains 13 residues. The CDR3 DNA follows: TGTGCCAGCAGCATTGACCAGGGTCAGACCCAGTACTTC. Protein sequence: CASSIDQGQTQYF.

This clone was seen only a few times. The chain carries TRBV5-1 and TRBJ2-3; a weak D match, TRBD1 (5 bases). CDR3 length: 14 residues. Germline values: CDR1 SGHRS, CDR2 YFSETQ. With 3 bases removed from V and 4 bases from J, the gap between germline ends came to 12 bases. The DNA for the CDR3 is TGCGCCAGCAGCTCAGGATCAGGGTCAGATACGCAGTATTTT. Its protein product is CASSSGSGSDTQYF.

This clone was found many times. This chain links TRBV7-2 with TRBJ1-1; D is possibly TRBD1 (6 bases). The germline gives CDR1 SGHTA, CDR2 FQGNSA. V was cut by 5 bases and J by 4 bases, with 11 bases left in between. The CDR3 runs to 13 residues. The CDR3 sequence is CASSREGGTEAFF. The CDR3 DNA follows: TGTGCCAGCAGCCGGGAGGGGGGCACTGAAGCTTTCTTT.